The 9 T cell receptor beta chains presented below share a single source sample, sequenced in a study of T-cell reconstitution after alpha-beta-depleted transplantation in children. Using unique molecular identifiers, the investigators prepared the TCRbeta library. TCRdb independently ran MiXCR on the PCR reads; one entry per CDR3 protein. The repertoire holds approximately 97,000 distinct CDR3 sequences, with 7.5% to 9% as singletons. Sequencing used PBMCs, obtained before TCRalphabeta/CD19-depleted stem cell transplant. Receptors originate from a boy younger than 10 with acute lymphoblastic leukemia, due to receive a stem cell transplant.

V is TRBV5-6 and J is TRBJ1-1; TRBD1 agrees at 8 bases. After removal of 4 bases from V and 7 bases from J, the junction contained 9 bases not matched to a gene. The germline CDR1 and CDR2 sequences are SGHDT and YYEEEE. This CDR3 spans 14 amino acids. The CDR3 loop is CASSPWTGSGEAFF. The CDR3 coding sequence is TGTGCCAGCAGCCCGTGGACAGGGTCGGGTGAAGCTTTCTTT.

J is TRBJ2-7 and V is TRBV14; possibly TRBD2 for D (5 bases). Germline assignment: CDR1 SGHDN and CDR2 FVKESK. The CDR3 extends over 13 amino acids. Deletions cut 3 bases from V and 2 bases from J, with 8 bases between. This CDR3 is CASSQLGTYEQYF. CDR3 bases: TGTGCCAGCAGCCAGCTCGGGACCTACGAGCAGTACTTC.

This clonotype was counted a few times. CDR3 DNA sequence: TGTGCCAGCAGCTTAGGGGGACAGCCCACAGATACGCAGTATTTT. Protein product: CASSLGGQPTDTQYF. This chain connects TRBV7-2 to TRBJ2-3; 7 bases fit TRBD1. CDR3 size: 15 residues. V gave up 1 base and J gave up 2 bases; unmatched junction bases: 3. Germline CDR1 and CDR2: SGHTA and FQGNSA. Full variable domain (outside the CDR3, taken from reference TRBV7-2 and TRBJ2-3): GAGVSQSPSNKVTEKGKDVELRCDPISGHTALYWYRQSLGQGLEFLIYFQGNSAPDKSGLPSDRFSAERTGGSVSTLTIQRTQQEDSAVYLCASSLGGQPTDTQYFGPGTRLTVL.

This clonotype was detected many times. CDR3 protein: CASSLFWDREDYGYTF. The CDR3 coding sequence is TGTGCCAGCAGTTTATTCTGGGACAGGGAAGACTATGGCTACACCTTC. The chain carries TRBV27 and TRBJ1-2; TRBD1 matches at 9 bases. The CDR3 is made up of 16 amino acids. Germline V gene lookup returns CDR1 MNHEY and CDR2 SMNVEV (reference sequence). The V and J ends lost 1 base and 3 bases, in that order; junction bases with no gene match: 6.

Ten or more counts support this clonotype. The chain links TRBV5-4 to TRBJ2-3, with 9 bases lining up with TRBD1. The CDR3 runs 14 residues. Per germline, CDR1 SGHNT and CDR2 YYREEE (reference sequence). Unmatched junction bases numbered 2, after V lost 0 bases and J lost 6 bases. The DNA for the CDR3 is TGTGCCAGCAGCTTGGGGACAGGGGTCGATACGCAGTATTTT. As protein: CASSLGTGVDTQYF.

This clonotype has just a few counts. The chain uses TRBV6-1 and TRBJ2-3; TRBD1 matches at 7 bases. The CDR3 has 14 residues. Trimming cost V 6 bases and J 1 base; bases outside gene matches: 4. Germline loops: CDR1 MNHNS, CDR2 SASEGT. In DNA form, the CDR3 reads TGTGCCAGCAGAATTGACAGGGGCACAGATACGCAGTATTTT. As protein: CASRIDRGTDTQYF.

The CDR3 loop is CAISESKGKGYTF. The CDR3 DNA reads TGTGCCATCAGTGAGTCAAAGGGAAAGGGCTACACCTTC. This chain links TRBV10-3 with TRBJ1-2; D is uncertain. V lost 0 bases and J lost 8, with 10 bases in between. The CDR3 contains 13 residues. The germline V gene encodes CDR1 ENHRY and CDR2 SYGVKD.

This sequence joins TRBV12-3 or TRBV12-4 and TRBJ2-2; D unclear. This CDR3 has 13 amino acids. Trimming removed 6 bases from V and 2 bases from J, with 7 bases in between. The CDR3 DNA sequence: TGTGCCAGCAGGAAGCTCAACACCGGGGAGCTGTTTTTT. Protein: CASRKLNTGELFF.

This clonotype was seen many times. V gene TRBV7-9 combines with J gene TRBJ2-1; 8 nucleotides line up with TRBD2. The CDR3 covers 14 residues. The germline CDR1 and CDR2 sequences are SEHNR and FQNEAQ (reference sequence). J gave up 5 bases and V 4 bases, and 4 bases lay outside the gene matches. CDR3 amino acids: CASSSTSDDNEQFF. DNA of the CDR3: TGTGCCAGCAGCTCGACTAGCGATGACAATGAGCAGTTCTTC. Looking up the rest from reference TRBV7-9 and TRBJ2-1 gives the full variable domain: DTGVSQNPRHKITKRGQNVTFRCDPISEHNRLYWYRQTLGQGPEFLTYFQNEAQLEKSRLLSDRFSAERPKGSFSTLEIQRTEQGDSAMYLCASSSTSDDNEQFFGPGTRLTVL.